The sequence of this TCR beta chain was determined in a study of cytomegalovirus exposure and HLA in healthy donors. Study in general: From HLA-typed donors, an early data release held about 85 million unique TCRs.

13 Jbeta primers and 60 Vbeta primers were used for the PCR. Method: immunoSEQ multiplex PCR; TCRdb's copy keeps in-frame clones and lacks some. Of 95,000 to 150,000 clones in the sample, about four fifths were seen once. Study-wide results and caveats: 164 TCR beta chains were listed as cytomegalovirus-associated. CMV serostatus was the sole immune exposure data available.

A remark on this clone: Its antigen is unknown.

This CDR3 has 16 amino acids. V lost 5 bases and J lost 3; bases outside the gene matches: 10. Germline lookup yields CDR1 LNHDA and CDR2 SQIVND (reference sequence). Sequencing was done on a sample of PBMCs. The chain uses TRBV19 and TRBJ2-7; 10 bases line up with TRBD1. This TCR came from a woman aged 55-70 years in good health and CMV-seropositive. The CDR3 reads CASSQRQGAPFYEQYF. CDR3 DNA: TGTGCCAGTAGTCAACGACAGGGGGCTCCCTTCTACGAGCAGTACTTC.